Listed below are T cell receptor beta chains from one sample, sequenced in a study of cytomegalovirus exposure and HLA in healthy donors. The repertoire was sequenced with immunoSEQ multiplex PCR; TCRdb's copy has only in-frame clones and lacks some. Seen here are tens of thousands of clones, 67% observed once, and the top ten hold 5.5% to 8%. The source material was PBMCs. The receptors stem from a woman aged 45-65 years in good health and CMV-seropositive. Both conserved end residues are part of each CDR3. The D gene is left open where the match is weak. A clone size is listed for some rows: how often the clone was seen (once, few, many), or a class if it is expanded.

v_gene	len	d_gene	j_gene	abundance	CDR3nt	CDR3aa
TRBV14	15	NA	TRBJ1-4	few	TGTGCCAGCAGCCAAAACCAGGGGTCGAATGAAAAACTGTTTTTT	CASSQNQGSNEKLFF
TRBV7-3	13	NA	TRBJ1-1	NA	TGTGCCAGCAGCTCCCGGGAACACACTGAAGCTTTCTTT	CASSSREHTEAFF
TRBV25-1	16	TRBD1	TRBJ1-1	NA	TGTGCCAGCAGTGGACCGGGACAGGGGATCCACACTGAAGCTTTCTTT	CASSGPGQGIHTEAFF
TRBV5-6	14	NA	TRBJ2-3	NA	TGTGCCAGCAGGGGGCAGGGTAGCACAGATACGCAGTATTTT	CASRGQGSTDTQYF
TRBV5-1	19	TRBD2	TRBJ2-1	NA	TGCGCCAGCAGCCCCGGACGGACTAGCGGGGGGACCTCCTACAATGAGCAGTTCTTC	CASSPGRTSGGTSYNEQFF
TRBV9	15	NA	TRBJ1-2	NA	TGTGCCAGCAGCGCCGACTCGGGGGGGACTATGGGCTACACCTTC	CASSADSGGTMGYTF
TRBV2	13	NA	TRBJ1-3	NA	TGTGCCAGCCGGGGAATAACTGGAAATACCATATATTTT	CASRGITGNTIYF
TRBV6-1	16	NA	TRBJ2-7	few	TGTGCCAGCAGTGAAGGACAGGGGTGGGGAGGGTACGAGCAGTACTTC	CASSEGQGWGGYEQYF
TRBV5-4	16	TRBD2	TRBJ2-5	NA	TGTGCCAGCAGCTTGGAACTAGCGGGGGGGCACGAGACCCAGTACTTC	CASSLELAGGHETQYF
TRBV5-1	13	NA	TRBJ1-1	NA	TGCGCCAGCAGCTTGGTTCTGACTGCTGAAGCTTTCTTT	CASSLVLTAEAFF
TRBV7-2	15	NA	TRBJ1-3	NA	TGTGCCAGCAGCCGGCGGGGGGCGACTGGAAACACCATATATTTT	CASSRRGATGNTIYF
TRBV5-4	15	TRBD1	TRBJ2-5	NA	TGTGCCAGCAGCCGGGACAGGACACTCCAAGAGACCCAGTACTTC	CASSRDRTLQETQYF
TRBV19	12	NA	TRBJ1-5	NA	TGTGCCAGTAACCTACTAAGGGGGCCCCAGCATTTT	CASNLLRGPQHF
TRBV27	15	TRBD1	TRBJ1-6	NA	TGTGCCAGCAGCCCCTGGGGGGACAGGACGTCACCCCTCCACTTT	CASSPWGDRTSPLHF
TRBV11-3	15	TRBD1	TRBJ2-5	NA	TGTGCCAGCAGCAAAAGGACAGGGGGAAATGAGACCCAGTACTTC	CASSKRTGGNETQYF